The 13 T cell receptor beta chains listed next were all sequenced from one sample in a study of CD8+ T cells in alopecia areata. As the sequencing template, cDNA was produced by extracting RNA and reverse transcribing it. Profiling relied on immunoSEQ multiplex PCR, and the TCRdb table lists in-frame clones only, not all of them. Among about 200,000 clones listed, just under 65% were seen once. Treatment specified: oral pan-JAK inhibitor, 5-10 mg twice daily. The sample in question was CD4+ T cells sorted from blood, obtained at roughly week 49, from a patient treated with tofacitinib. The receptors derive from a human donor with alopecia areata.

Concerning this clone itself: Other DNA sequences in the sample encode the same CDR3. The V call is TRBV20-1, the J call TRBJ2-2; D remains unclear. Germline CDR1 and CDR2: DFQATT and SNEGSKA (reference sequence). CDR3 length: 11 residues. Trimming removed 3 bases from V and 7 bases from J, with 6 bases in between. The CDR3 nucleotides are TGCAGTGCTAGGGACGACGGGGAGCTGTTTTTT. Translating gives CSARDDGELFF.

The chain has TRBV7-2 and TRBJ1-2; D unresolved. The CDR3 spans 13 residues. The germline CDR1 and CDR2 sequences are SGHTA and FQGNSA. Trimming took 1 base from V and 4 from J, leaving 7 bases between them. The CDR3 sequence is CASSLDRVYGYTF. The CDR3 nucleotides read TGTGCCAGCAGCTTAGACAGAGTCTATGGCTACACCTTC. Full variable domain (missing parts from reference TRBV7-2 and TRBJ1-2): GAGVSQSPSNKVTEKGKDVELRCDPISGHTALYWYRQSLGQGLEFLIYFQGNSAPDKSGLPSDRFSAERTGGSVSTLTIQRTQQEDSAVYLCASSLDRVYGYTFGSGTRLTVV.

The chain couples TRBV5-6 to TRBJ1-2, with 9 bases lining up with TRBD1. Germline CDR1 and CDR2: SGHDT and YYEEEE. This CDR3 is built from 15 residues. With V trimmed by 4 bases and J by 1 base, 5 bases remained unmatched. CDR3 sequence: CASSTGQGNNYGYTF. CDR3 coding DNA: TGTGCCAGCAGCACCGGACAGGGGAATAACTATGGCTACACCTTC.

The genes are TRBV4-3 and TRBJ2-2; D uncertain. Trimming took off 0 bases at V and 5 bases at J, with 10 bases between the two ends. This CDR3 spans 15 amino acids. Germline V CDR1 and CDR2: LGHNA, YSLEER. The CDR3 sequence: CASSQDPDWTGELFF. CDR3 bases: TGCGCCAGCAGCCAAGACCCCGACTGGACCGGGGAGCTGTTTTTT.

The V gene is TRBV6-5, the J gene TRBJ2-3; D may be TRBD1 (5 bases). The CDR3 loop spans 14 amino acids. Trimming shortened V by 0 bases and J by 7 bases, and 11 bases separated the two germline ends. In germline, CDR1 is MNHEY, CDR2 SVGAGI. The CDR3 DNA reads as TGTGCCAGCAGTTACTCGATCTCAGGGTATACGCAGTATTTT. Translation: CASSYSISGYTQYF.

This chain connects TRBV29-1 to TRBJ2-2; no clear D gene. This CDR3 has 11 residues. From germline, CDR1 is SQVTM and CDR2 ANQGSEA. V gave up 6 bases and J gave up 3 bases, with 5 bases separating them. The CDR3 DNA follows: TGCAGCGTGACTTACACCGGGGAGCTGTTTTTT. It is translated as CSVTYTGELFF.

This clone has only a few counts. CDR3 residues: CASSLERAINEQFF. Here the CDR3 DNA reads TGTGCCAGCAGCTTAGAAAGGGCAATCAATGAGCAGTTCTTC. The rearrangement joins TRBV7-2 to TRBJ2-1; D gene unclear. CDR1 is SGHTA, CDR2 FQGNSA, per germline. Trimming shortened V by 1 base and J by 6 bases, and 10 bases separated the two germline ends. CDR3 size: 14 residues.

DNA for the CDR3: TGTGCCAGCAGCTCCATTGGGGCCACTAGAACGCAGTATTTT. It specifies CASSSIGATRTQYF. The chain has TRBV27 and TRBJ2-3, with D tentatively TRBD1 or TRBD2 (5 bases each). Germline lookup yields CDR1 MNHEY and CDR2 SMNVEV (reference sequence). The CDR3 has 14 amino acids. The ends were cut back, 6 bases at V and 9 bases at J, with 19 bases in the middle.

This clone was counted a few times. This chain connects TRBV15 to TRBJ2-6; D is unresolved. Trimming left V 4 bases short and J 7 bases short, with 11 bases between. The CDR3 consists of 14 residues. Germline CDR1 reads LNHNV; CDR2 reads YYDKDF (reference sequence). The CDR3 here is CATSTRETANVLTF. In nucleotides, the CDR3 is TGTGCCACCAGCACCAGAGAAACAGCCAACGTCCTGACTTTC.

The V and J genes are TRBV6-6 and TRBJ1-1; D gene unclear. V lost 6 bases and J 7 bases, leaving 15 bases between the germline ends. This CDR3 comprises 13 residues. Germline V gene lookup returns CDR1 MNHNY and CDR2 SVGAGI (reference sequence). The CDR3 loop is CASSSRLKLEAFF. The DNA for the CDR3 is TGTGCCAGCAGCTCACGGCTTAAGCTTGAAGCTTTCTTT.

Sample share makes this clone medium-sized (0.01 to 0.1%). This CDR3 reads CASTDGAGELFF. The CDR3, as DNA: TGTGCCAGCACTGACGGGGCCGGGGAGCTGTTTTTT. The V call is TRBV19, the J call TRBJ2-2, with a weak D call TRBD2 (5 bases). CDR1 LNHDA and CDR2 SQIVND come from the germline V gene (reference sequence). V was shortened by 9 bases and J by 6 bases, with 11 bases between the two germline ends. This CDR3 is built from 12 residues.

The chain joins TRBV29-1 to TRBJ1-1; D is unresolved. The V end was cut by 3 bases, the J end by 5 bases, with 19 bases between. This CDR3 region has 15 residues. CDR1 and CDR2 (germline): SQVTM, ANQGSEA. CDR3 DNA sequence: TGCAGCGTTGAGCAAAGGCAGGCATGGTTAACTGAAGCTTTCTTT. Translating gives CSVEQRQAWLTEAFF.

The chain is built from TRBV29-1 and TRBJ1-2, with D uncertain. The CDR3 contains 13 residues. Trimming stripped 5 bases from V and 8 bases from J, with 18 bases between. The germline V gene encodes CDR1 SQVTM and CDR2 ANQGSEA. The CDR3 is CSVQIVTGRGYTF. In DNA, the CDR3 is TGCAGCGTTCAAATCGTGACTGGACGGGGCTACACCTTC.